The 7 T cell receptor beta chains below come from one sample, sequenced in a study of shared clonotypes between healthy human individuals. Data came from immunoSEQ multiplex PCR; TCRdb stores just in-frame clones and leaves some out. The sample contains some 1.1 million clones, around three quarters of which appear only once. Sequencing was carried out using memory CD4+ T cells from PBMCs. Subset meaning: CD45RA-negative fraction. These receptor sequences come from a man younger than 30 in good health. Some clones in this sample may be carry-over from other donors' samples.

CDR3 DNA: TGTGCCAGCGGGACGGGAGGGTGGGGGAGCTCCTACGAGCAGTACTTC. This gives the protein CASGTGGWGSSYEQYF. The gene calls are TRBV6-6 and TRBJ2-7; 8 bases fit TRBD2. Germline V CDR1 and CDR2: MNHNY, SVGAGI (reference sequence). J lost 0 bases, V lost 8 bases, and 12 bases had no gene match. CDR3 length: 16 amino acids.

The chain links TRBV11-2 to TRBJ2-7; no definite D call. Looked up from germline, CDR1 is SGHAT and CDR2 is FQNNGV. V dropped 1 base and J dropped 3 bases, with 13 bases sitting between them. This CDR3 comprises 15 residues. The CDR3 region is CASSLGSGRGYEQYF. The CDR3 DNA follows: TGTGCCAGCAGCTTAGGGTCAGGCCGCGGCTACGAGCAGTACTTC.

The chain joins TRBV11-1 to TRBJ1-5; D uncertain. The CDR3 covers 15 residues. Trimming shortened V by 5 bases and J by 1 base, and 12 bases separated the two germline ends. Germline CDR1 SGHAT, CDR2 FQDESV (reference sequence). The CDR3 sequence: CASSKRGRSNQPQHF. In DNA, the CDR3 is TGTGCCAGCAGCAAGCGGGGAAGGAGCAATCAGCCCCAGCATTTT. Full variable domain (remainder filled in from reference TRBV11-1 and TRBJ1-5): EAEVAQSPRYKITEKSQAVAFWCDPISGHATLYWYRQILGQGPELLVQFQDESVVDDSQLPKDRFSAERLKGVDSTLKIQPAELGDSAMYLCASSKRGRSNQPQHFGDGTRLSIL.

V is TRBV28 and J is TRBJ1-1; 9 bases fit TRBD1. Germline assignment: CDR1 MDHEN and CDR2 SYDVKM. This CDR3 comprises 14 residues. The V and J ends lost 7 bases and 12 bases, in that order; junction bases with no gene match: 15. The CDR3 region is CASTPGGDREETFF. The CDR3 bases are TGTGCCAGCACCCCCGGCGGGGACAGGGAAGAAACTTTCTTT.

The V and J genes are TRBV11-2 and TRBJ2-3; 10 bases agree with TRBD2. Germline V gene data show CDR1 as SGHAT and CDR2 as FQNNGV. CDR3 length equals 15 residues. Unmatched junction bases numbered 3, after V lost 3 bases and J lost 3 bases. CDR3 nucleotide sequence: TGTGCCAGCAGCTTGTCTAGCGGGAGTACAGATACGCAGTATTTT. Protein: CASSLSSGSTDTQYF.

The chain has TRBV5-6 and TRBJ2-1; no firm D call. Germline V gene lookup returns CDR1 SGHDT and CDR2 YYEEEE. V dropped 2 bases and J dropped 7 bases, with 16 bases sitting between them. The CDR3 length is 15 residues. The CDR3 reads CASSFLSTPPNEQFF. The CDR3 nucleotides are TGTGCCAGCAGCTTTTTGTCGACCCCTCCGAATGAGCAGTTCTTC.

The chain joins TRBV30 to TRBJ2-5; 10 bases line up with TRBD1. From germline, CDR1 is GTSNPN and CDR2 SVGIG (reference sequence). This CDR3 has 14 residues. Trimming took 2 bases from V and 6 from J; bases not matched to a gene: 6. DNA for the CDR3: TGTGCCTGGAGTAGACAGGGGGCGGGGAAGACCCAGTACTTC. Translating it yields CAWSRQGAGKTQYF. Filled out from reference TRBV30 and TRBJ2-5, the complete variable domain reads SQTIHQWPATLVQPVGSPLSLECTVEGTSNPNLYWYRQAAGRGLQLLFYSVGIGQISSEVPQNLSASRPQDRQFILSSKKLLLSDSGFYLCAWSRQGAGKTQYFGPGTRLLVL.